Detailed here is one T cell receptor (beta chain). These data come from a study of blood T cell repertoires in COVID-19. As for the study in general: Italy, Spain and the United States were the sources of the convalescent and acute COVID-19 samples.

The assay was immunoSEQ multiplex PCR, and TCRdb's table has in-frame clones only and misses some. The sample gives approximately 350,000 clones, 75% to 90% of which show up once; around 7.4% is in the top ten. The junction had 8 bases not matched to a gene; V was cut back by 5 bases and J by 4 bases. The CDR3 is 15 residues long. The germline V gene has CDR1 MNHEY and CDR2 SMNVEV (reference sequence). This TCR was sampled from a woman between 55 and 75 years old with COVID-19, enrolled during active disease. The sequencing input was peripheral blood. J is TRBJ2-1 and V is TRBV27; the match to TRBD1 covers 7 bases. The CDR3 protein is CASSLGQNQYNEQFF. CDR3 DNA: TGTGCCAGCAGTCTGGGACAGAACCAATACAATGAGCAGTTCTTC.